This TCR beta chain was sequenced during a study of T cell clonotyping in hematopoietic cell transplantation. The study, taken as a whole, reports: Pathologically expanded recipient clonotypes increased progressively from day 30 to day 180 as diversity fell.

TCRdb's copy holds only in-frame clones and misses some; the assay was immunoSEQ multiplex PCR. The data contain 13,000 or so clones, 92% of them singletons. V dropped 5 bases and J dropped 4 bases, with 12 bases sitting between them. In germline, CDR1 is MNHEY, CDR2 SVGAGI. The CDR3 is 14 amino acids. On this clone: What it recognizes is unknown.

The TCR originated in a female patient in her fifties who had an allogeneic stem cell transplant from an unrelated donor, so the T cells may come from the graft donor. Some clones in this sample may be carry-over from other donors' samples. V is TRBV6-5 and J is TRBJ1-5; D possibly corresponds to TRBD1 (5 bases). Here the sequenced sample was PBMCs, taken 100 days after allogeneic stem cell transplant. CDR3 region: CASSRGRKNQPQHF. The CDR3, as DNA: TGTGCCAGCAGTAGGGGCAGGAAGAATCAGCCCCAGCATTTT.